By share of the sample, the clone carrying this T cell receptor (beta chain) is medium-sized. Its matching antigen is unknown. Per the study methods: Between-group CDR3 differences, defined by clinicopathological status, yielded a distant-metastasis classifier for papillary thyroid cancer. TCRdb reassembled clones from the PCR reads with MiXCR. These V and J calls rely on TCRdb rather than the paper's analysis. In the table there are about 10,000 clones, roughly 21% of which are singletons. J gave up 6 bases and V 0 bases, and 8 bases lay outside the gene matches. The V gene's germline CDR1 is PRHDT and CDR2 FYEKMQ (reference sequence). The CDR3 extends over 15 amino acids. The sample originates from a study of metastatic and nonmetastatic thyroid tumors. Study-wide context: The comparison covered peripheral blood and tumor or nodule tissue in malignant and benign thyroid patients. Study-level points and caveats: It was reportedly found that TCR beta diversity was significantly higher in malignant thyroid tumors than in benign nodules, a difference seen in both blood and tumor samples.

Each patient went into thyroid surgery without having received any treatment. This TCR was sampled from a female donor with papillary thyroid cancer or a benign thyroid nodule (not recorded which). Some clones in this sample may be carry-over from other donors' samples. The chain combines TRBV13 with TRBJ2-7; 7 nucleotides agree with TRBD2. Source material: adjacent normal tissue. The DNA for the CDR3 is TGTGCCAGCAGCTTAGGCGCGGCGAGCGGGGTCGAGCAGTACTTC. Amino acid sequence: CASSLGAASGVEQYF.